The 7 T cell receptor beta chains listed next were all sequenced from one sample in a study of T cells in Graves' hyperthyroidism and ophthalmopathy. TCR beta CDR3 regions were amplified from RNA transcripts. A set of HTBI primers served as the primers for a first-round RT-PCR of the TCR CDR3. TCRdb ran MiXCR on the multiplex PCR reads and lists one entry per CDR3 protein. The sample includes around 250,000 distinct CDR3 sequences, roughly 15% of them seen just once. Sequencing was carried out using blood. The receptor source for this set is a middle-aged woman with Graves' hyperthyroidism that later progressed to Graves' ophthalmopathy.

In this sample, this clonotype turned up many times. The V call is TRBV12-3 or TRBV12-4, the J call TRBJ2-3, with 7 nucleotides matching TRBD2. V lost 7 bases, J lost 3 bases, and 16 bases stayed unmatched. The CDR3 has 17 residues. This CDR3 reads CASTRRFSGRGTDTQYF. The CDR3 bases are TGTGCCAGCACCCGTCGGTTTTCGGGGCGGGGGACAGATACGCAGTATTTT.

This clonotype was seen ten or more times. The V gene is TRBV2, the J gene TRBJ1-3, with 8 bases fitting TRBD1. Germline V gives CDR1 SNHLY, CDR2 FYNNEI. The J segment lost 7 bases and the V segment lost 7 bases, leaving 6 bases of the junction unmatched. The CDR3 consists of 13 residues. CDR3 DNA: TGTGCCAGCAATTGGGACAGGAGGAACACCATATATTTT. Translating it yields CASNWDRRNTIYF.

This clonotype was detected a few times. The chain recombines TRBV4-1 with TRBJ2-7; D may correspond to TRBD1 or TRBD2 (6 bases each). The ends were cut back, 4 bases at V and 0 bases at J, with 16 bases in the middle. The germline CDR1 and CDR2 sequences are MGHRA and YSYEKL. CDR3 size: 16 residues. The CDR3 reads CASSLRDTGSSYEQYF. CDR3 nucleotide sequence: TGCGCCAGCAGCCTACGGGACACCGGGAGCTCCTACGAGCAGTACTTC.

This clonotype came up a few times. The chain joins TRBV4-2 to TRBJ2-7, with 11 bases that match TRBD1. CDR3 length: 14 amino acids. The V and J ends lost 6 bases and 6 bases, in that order; junction bases with no gene match: 7. CDR1 is LGHNA, CDR2 YNFKEQ, per germline. The CDR3 DNA sequence: TGTGCCAGCAGTCATCCCGGGACAGGGGGCGAGCAGTACTTC. Encoded protein: CASSHPGTGGEQYF.

This clonotype was detected ten times or more. This chain links TRBV30 with TRBJ1-5; D is uncertain. This CDR3 region has 14 residues. Germline V gene sequence: CDR1 GTSNPN, CDR2 SVGIG (reference sequence). The V gene lost 1 base and the J gene lost 0 bases, with 7 bases spanning the gap. The CDR3, as DNA: TGTGCCTGGAGTGGTGGGGATAGCAATCAGCCCCAGCATTTT. Translated: CAWSGGDSNQPQHF.

This clonotype has at least ten counts. The chain employs TRBV28 and TRBJ2-7; D is uncertain. The CDR3 extends over 11 amino acids. Deletions cut 5 bases from V and 3 bases from J, with 5 bases between. CDR1 MDHEN and CDR2 SYDVKM come from the germline V gene. CDR3: CASSRGYEQYF. In DNA, the CDR3 is TGTGCCAGCAGTCGCGGCTACGAGCAGTACTTC.

This clonotype has a handful of counts. V usage is TRBV5-1 and J usage is TRBJ2-1; D gene ambiguous. Germline assignment: CDR1 SGHRS and CDR2 YFSETQ. This CDR3 region has 18 residues. The germline V and J ends were trimmed by 0 bases and 0 bases, with 16 bases remaining between them. CDR3 loop: CASSLGVGLLSSYNEQFF. In nucleotides, the CDR3 is TGCGCCAGCAGCTTGGGGGTCGGCTTATTGAGCTCCTACAATGAGCAGTTCTTC.